This T cell receptor (beta chain) was recorded in a study of PD-L1 blockade in urothelial cancer. Study background: Patients commenced atezolizumab in the mid-2010s, and it was given at 1,200 mg intravenously every 3 weeks. The study recovered a median of around 130,000 T cells per blood sample. Study outcomes and limitations: Below-median pretreatment blood TCR clonality was a predictor of better survival.

Time point of the sample: pretreatment peripheral blood. The repertoire was sequenced with immunoSEQ multiplex PCR; TCRdb's copy has only in-frame clones and lacks some. The table lists tens of thousands of clones, 81% of them singletons. This clone was observed a few times. Its antigen is currently unknown. V was clipped by 2 bases and J by 3 bases; unmatched bases: 1. Per germline, CDR1 SGHNT and CDR2 YYREEE (reference sequence). The CDR3 extends over 13 amino acids. The sequencing used PBMCs, collected around atezolizumab (anti-PD-L1) treatment. The sequence was obtained from a man aged 65 to 79 with urothelial cancer. The V and J genes are TRBV5-4 and TRBJ1-2; 7 nucleotides agree with TRBD1. CDR3 region: CASSFGQDYGYTF. CDR3 bases: TGTGCCAGCAGCTTTGGACAGGACTATGGCTACACCTTC.